Here is one TCR beta chain with its context. Here immunoSEQ multiplex PCR was the method, and the copy in TCRdb shows in-frame clones only, minus some. The data show about 38,000 clones, about nine tenths seen once. The sample comes from a study of T cell changes during pregnancy in multiple sclerosis. The CDR3 covers 16 residues. Per the germline V gene, CDR1 is MNHNS and CDR2 is SASEGT. The V gene lost 1 base and the J gene lost 0 bases, with 11 bases spanning the gap. The sample in question was CD4+ T cells from peripheral blood mononuclear cells, obtained after pregnancy. V and J are TRBV6-1 and TRBJ2-3; possibly TRBD1 for D (5 bases). The source of this sequence is a female donor in good health, enrolled as a control in a pregnancy study. As DNA, the CDR3 is TGTGCCAGCAGTGAAGACAGGCTAGACAGCACAGATACGCAGTATTTT. Residues: CASSEDRLDSTDTQYF.